This TCR beta chain was documented in a study of shared clonotypes between healthy human individuals. Sequenced by immunoSEQ multiplex PCR; TCRdb stores in-frame clones only, minus some. The table includes 2 million to 3 million clones, 93% detected once. The CDR3 covers 14 residues. Germline CDR1 and CDR2: KGHSH and LQKENI. V was shortened by 5 bases and J by 1 base, with 9 bases between the two germline ends. Healthy HIV-negative adults without recent acute infections or vaccinations served as donors. The sequencing input was naive CD4+ T cells from PBMCs. The subset: CD45RA+ positively selected. The chain joins TRBV18 to TRBJ2-1; D gene ambiguous. This clonotype originated in a man aged 18 to 30 in good health. Some clones in this sample may be carry-over from other donors' samples. The CDR3: CASSSQGSYNEQFF. The DNA for the CDR3 is TGTGCCAGCTCATCGCAAGGGTCCTACAATGAGCAGTTCTTC.